This entry lists 29 T cell receptor beta chains sequenced from one sample in a study of molecular identifiers for immune sequencing clone quantification. TCRdb reprocessed the PCR reads via MiXCR and lists one record per CDR3 protein. The repertoire holds roughly 320,000 distinct CDR3 sequences, with 20% to 25% as singletons. Material: naive CD8+ T cells from blood, with Jurkat cell RNA spiked in. Subset described: FACS-sorted CD8+CD4-CCR7+CD45RA+ naive T cells. The receptor set was obtained from a human donor in good health. Some libraries in this study had Jurkat cell RNA spiked in.

This rearrangement joins TRBV29-1 to TRBJ2-7; 7 positions match TRBD1. Germline CDR1 reads SQVTM; CDR2 reads ANQGSEA. V lost 7 bases and J lost 2; bases outside the gene matches: 5. The CDR3 contains 12 residues. CDR3 DNA sequence: TGCAGCGGTGGTCAGGGGGCCTACGAGCAGTACTTC. Translated: CSGGQGAYEQYF.

The chain employs TRBV4-3 and TRBJ2-1; D possibly uses TRBD1 or TRBD2 (6 bases each). Germline CDR1 reads LGHNA; CDR2 reads YSLEER. The CDR3 is made up of 17 amino acids. V was pared by 4 bases and J by 4 bases, with 20 bases between. CDR3 residues: CASSPKWGALIYNEQFF. CDR3 DNA: TGCGCCAGCAGCCCAAAATGGGGGGCCCTGATATACAATGAGCAGTTCTTC.

The table lists this clonotype with a few counts. This chain joins TRBV4-1 and TRBJ2-3; tentative D call: TRBD1 (6 bases). The CDR3 spans 16 residues. The V gene's germline CDR1 is MGHRA and CDR2 YSYEKL. Trimming shortened V by 0 bases and J by 2 bases, and 12 bases separated the two germline ends. The CDR3 reads CASSQDQQGYTDTQYF. The CDR3 DNA sequence: TGCGCCAGCAGCCAAGATCAACAGGGCTACACAGATACGCAGTATTTT.

This clonotype showed up just a few times. The chain is built from TRBV2 and TRBJ2-2; no firm D call. The germline gives CDR1 SNHLY, CDR2 FYNNEI. V was clipped by 6 bases and J by 0 bases, with 14 bases between them. This CDR3 spans 16 amino acids. The chain's CDR3 is CASSPTLNANTGELFF. DNA for the CDR3: TGTGCCAGCAGCCCGACTTTAAACGCGAACACCGGGGAGCTGTTTTTT. The whole variable domain, remainder taken from reference TRBV2 and TRBJ2-2, is EPEVTQTPSHQVTQMGQEVILRCVPISNHLYFYWYRQILGQKVEFLVSFYNNEISEKSEIFDDQFSVERPDGSNFTLKIRSTKLEDSAMYFCASSPTLNANTGELFFGEGSRLTVL.

As regards this clonotype: It may be a read error: a sequence one base away is much more abundant. This chain joins TRBV14 and TRBJ1-1; D may be TRBD1 (5 bases). The V gene lost 4 bases and the J gene lost 3 bases, with 15 bases spanning the gap. Per the germline V gene, CDR1 is SGHDN and CDR2 is FVKESK. The CDR3 is 15 amino acids. The CDR3 loop is CASSLGADQDTEAFF. CDR3 sequence (DNA): TGTGCCAGCAGCCTTGGGGCAGACCAAGACACTGAAGCTTTCTTT.

This clonotype was seen at least ten times. The chain has TRBV29-1 and TRBJ1-1; the D is unclear. Germline V gives CDR1 SQVTM, CDR2 ANQGSEA. The CDR3 runs to 11 residues. Trimming removed 8 bases at V and 8 bases at J, with 15 bases between. CDR3 amino acids: CSLPTGIEAFF. CDR3 nucleotide sequence: TGCAGCCTTCCCACCGGAATAGAAGCTTTCTTT.

The chain recombines TRBV5-6 with TRBJ2-3; D perhaps matches TRBD2 (6 bases). Looked up from germline, CDR1 is SGHDT and CDR2 is YYEEEE. The CDR3 is made up of 14 amino acids. The ends were cut back, 1 base at V and 11 bases at J, with 17 bases in the middle. CDR3 protein: CASSLWGVPYEQYF. The CDR3 DNA reads TGTGCCAGCAGCTTGTGGGGGGTCCCCTACGAGCAGTATTTT.

This clonotype was observed many times. The rearrangement links TRBV27 to TRBJ1-6; D is perhaps TRBD1 (5 bases). The CDR3 is made up of 14 amino acids. The ends were cut back, 10 bases at V and 4 bases at J, with 14 bases in the middle. Germline values: CDR1 MNHEY, CDR2 SMNVEV (reference sequence). DNA of the CDR3: TGTGCCACCAAATTGGGGGTTTATAATTCACCCCTCCACTTT. Amino acids: CATKLGVYNSPLHF.

This clonotype appeared a few times. V is TRBV12-5 and J is TRBJ1-2; 7 bases fit TRBD1. Trimming removed 6 bases from V and 4 bases from J; junction bases left unmatched: 11. Germline lookup yields CDR1 LGHNT and CDR2 FRNRAP. The CDR3 extends over 15 amino acids. Here the CDR3 reads CASGAGTVSFYGYTF. The CDR3 region has the DNA TGTGCTAGTGGCGCCGGGACAGTATCGTTCTATGGCTACACCTTC.

This clonotype appeared many times. The chain employs TRBV28 and TRBJ2-2; D might be TRBD1 (5 bases). The V gene's germline CDR1 is MDHEN and CDR2 SYDVKM. Deletions cut 6 bases from V and 1 base from J, with 12 bases between. This CDR3 comprises 15 residues. The CDR3 here is CASSPSTENTGELFF. DNA of the CDR3: TGTGCCAGCAGCCCATCGACAGAGAACACCGGGGAGCTGTTTTTT.

This clonotype has a count of ten or more. CDR3 loop: CASSIQEIGVNEQFF. The CDR3 DNA reads TGTGCCAGCAGTATACAGGAAATCGGAGTCAATGAGCAGTTCTTC. This rearrangement joins TRBV12-3 or TRBV12-4 to TRBJ2-1, with D possibly TRBD1 on 5 matching bases. This CDR3 has 15 amino acids. V shed 5 bases and J shed 6 bases, with 17 bases lying between them.

The V gene is TRBV28, the J gene TRBJ2-7; D is possibly TRBD1 (5 bases). Germline lookup yields CDR1 MDHEN and CDR2 SYDVKM. The CDR3 is 14 residues long. V was pared by 1 base and J by 3 bases, with 10 bases between. The DNA of the CDR3 is TGTGCCAGCAGTTTATCCCCAGGGATCTACGAGCAGTACTTC. Amino acids: CASSLSPGIYEQYF.

In this sample, this clonotype turned up many times. The CDR3 region has the DNA TGTGCCAGCAGCTCGCCCCTCGGTGATACGCAGTATTTT. It is translated as CASSSPLGDTQYF. The chain has TRBV9 and TRBJ2-3, with unresolved D. Germline CDR1 is SGDLS and CDR2 is YYNGEE. This CDR3 comprises 13 residues. The V end lost 4 bases, the J end lost 6 bases, and 12 bases lay between the germline ends.

This clonotype was found a few times. The chain joins TRBV6-2 or TRBV6-3 to TRBJ2-3; 7 nucleotides match TRBD1. CDR1 and CDR2 from the germline V gene are MNHEY and SVGEGT. V dropped 2 bases and J dropped 2; count of bases not matched to a gene: 4. The CDR3 consists of 15 residues. Written as DNA, the CDR3 is TGTGCCAGCAGTTACCAAGACAGGGTCACAGATACGCAGTATTTT. Its translation is CASSYQDRVTDTQYF.

This clonotype was seen at least ten times. CDR3: CASSLRDILPDTQYF. In nucleotides, the CDR3 is TGTGCCAGCAGCCTCCGGGACATACTACCAGATACGCAGTATTTT. J is TRBJ2-3 and V is TRBV7-8; the D gene is possibly TRBD1 (6 bases). The V gene's germline CDR1 is SGHVS and CDR2 FQNEAQ. Deletions cut 5 bases from V and 4 bases from J, with 16 bases between. The CDR3 covers 15 residues.

This clonotype was observed at least ten times. The rearrangement links TRBV7-9 to TRBJ1-5, with D tentatively TRBD1 (6 bases). Germline V CDR1 and CDR2: SEHNR, FQNEAQ (reference sequence). Trimming took off 5 bases at V and 6 bases at J, with 11 bases between the two ends. The CDR3 has 13 amino acids. The chain's CDR3 is CASSLEGVQPQHF. DNA of the CDR3: TGTGCCAGCAGCCTCGAGGGGGTTCAGCCCCAGCATTTT.

The V call is TRBV11-2, the J call TRBJ1-6; no firm D call. Trimming removed 1 base from V and 14 bases from J, with 15 bases in between. CDR1 SGHAT and CDR2 FQNNGV come from the germline V gene. This CDR3 spans 14 amino acids. The CDR3 DNA reads as TGTGCCAGCAGCTTAGTGGGCCTGGCTGTATCCCTCCACTTT. As protein: CASSLVGLAVSLHF.

This clonotype was found many times. V is TRBV7-9 and J is TRBJ2-1; D possibly corresponds to TRBD2 (5 bases). CDR1 SEHNR and CDR2 FQNEAQ come from the germline V gene (reference sequence). The CDR3 sequence is 14 residues long. V lost 5 bases, J lost 1 base, and 9 bases lay in between. CDR3 sequence (DNA): TGTGCCAGCAGCCACGGACTTTCCTACAATGAGCAGTTCTTC. Translated: CASSHGLSYNEQFF.

The sample holds a few counts of this clonotype. A much bigger clone sits one base away, suggesting this may be a read error. The J gene is TRBJ1-4, the V gene TRBV12-3 or TRBV12-4, with no clear D. V lost 6 bases, J lost 3 bases, and 17 bases lay in between. The CDR3 sequence is 16 residues long. CDR3 DNA sequence: TGTGCCAGCAGCCGGATGGACCTTGCAGCTAATGAAAAACTGTTTTTT. Translated, it gives CASSRMDLAANEKLFF.

This clonotype was seen ten or more times. The J gene is TRBJ1-2, the V gene TRBV12-3 or TRBV12-4; weak D call: TRBD1 (6 bases). Trimming shortened V by 5 bases and J by 0 bases, and 10 bases separated the two germline ends. The CDR3 totals 14 residues. CDR3 DNA: TGTGCCAGCAGTCTCAGGGGATCTAACTATGGCTACACCTTC. This translates into CASSLRGSNYGYTF.

This clonotype has only a few counts. The chain links TRBV3-1 to TRBJ2-1, with 13 bases fitting TRBD2. J gave up 6 bases and V 8 bases, and 1 base lay outside the gene matches. Germline V gene data show CDR1 as LGHDT and CDR2 as YNNKEL (reference sequence). The CDR3 totals 13 residues. CDR3 nucleotide sequence: TGTGCCAGCGGGACTAGCGGGATCAATGAGCAGTTCTTC. Its protein product is CASGTSGINEQFF.

This clonotype showed up many times. V gene TRBV10-3 combines with J gene TRBJ2-1; D unresolved. Germline V lookup: CDR1 ENHRY, CDR2 SYGVKD. The V gene lost 2 bases and the J gene lost 9 bases, with 11 bases spanning the gap. The CDR3 has 13 amino acids. The CDR3 DNA follows: TGTGCCATCAGTGAGGGAGAATTCAGTGAGCAGTTCTTC. It specifies CAISEGEFSEQFF.

This clonotype was observed at least ten times. The chain has TRBV4-3 and TRBJ2-7, with 8 bases aligning to TRBD2. The CDR3 sequence is 15 residues long. J was trimmed by 2 bases and V by 0 bases; bases with no gene match: 3. CDR1 is LGHNA, CDR2 YSLEER, per germline. DNA for the CDR3: TGCGCCAGCAGCCAAGATCGGGAGGGCGCCTACGAGCAGTACTTC. Translated, it gives CASSQDREGAYEQYF.

This clonotype appeared a single time. A much larger clonotype is one base distant, so this may be a read error. V and J are TRBV27 and TRBJ1-2; tentative D call: TRBD1 (5 bases). The CDR3 extends over 17 amino acids. Germline loops: CDR1 MNHEY, CDR2 SMNVEV (reference sequence). V was cut by 0 bases and J by 2 bases, with 16 bases left in between. The CDR3, as DNA: TGTGCCAGCAGTTTATCGAGGGCAGGGCCCTTGAACTATGGCTACACCTTC. It encodes CASSLSRAGPLNYGYTF.

Many counts were recorded for this clonotype. The chain carries TRBV29-1 and TRBJ2-2; tentative D call: TRBD1 (6 bases). The germline CDR1 and CDR2 sequences are SQVTM and ANQGSEA. The V end lost 5 bases, the J end lost 1 base, and 11 bases lay between the germline ends. This CDR3 comprises 14 residues. Here the CDR3 DNA reads TGCAGCGTTTCGGGACACAAGAACACCGGGGAGCTGTTTTTT. Protein sequence: CSVSGHKNTGELFF.

This clonotype was counted only a few times. This chain connects TRBV11-2 to TRBJ2-3, with 11 positions matching TRBD2. This CDR3 is 17 amino acids long. Germline lookup yields CDR1 SGHAT and CDR2 FQNNGV. Trimming took 1 base from V and 5 from J; bases not matched to a gene: 8. For the CDR3, the DNA is TGTGCCAGCAGCTTAGGGGCTAGCGGGGGGCGGGGAGATACGCAGTATTTT. Amino acid sequence: CASSLGASGGRGDTQYF.

The V and J genes are TRBV12-3 or TRBV12-4 and TRBJ1-4; 7 bases agree with TRBD1. Trimming removed 6 bases from V and 8 bases from J; junction bases left unmatched: 9. The CDR3 is 14 residues long. CDR3 bases: TGTGCCAGCAGGGGGACAGATCCCGTCGAAAAACTGTTTTTT. This gives the protein CASRGTDPVEKLFF.

Turning to this clonotype: A much larger clone lies a single base off, so this may be a read error. The J gene is TRBJ2-3, the V gene TRBV7-8; TRBD1 or TRBD2 may be the D gene (6 bases each). CDR1 SGHVS and CDR2 FQNEAQ come from the germline V gene. The CDR3 covers 16 residues. V was pared by 1 base and J by 5 bases, with 16 bases between. The DNA of the CDR3 is TGTGCCAGCAGCTTAGGCCCGGGGGCGAGGATAGATACGCAGTATTTT. This gives the protein CASSLGPGARIDTQYF.

Concerning this clonotype itself: Germline is not matched at one junction end, which may reflect a read error. The chain couples TRBV7-9 to TRBJ2-7; TRBD2 is a possible D gene (6 bases). This CDR3 region has 16 residues. Per germline, CDR1 SEHNR and CDR2 FQNEAQ (reference sequence). CDR3 in amino acids: CARSLNTGGIRDEQYF. In nucleotides, the CDR3 is TGTGCCCGCAGCCTTAACACAGGAGGGATCCGGGACGAGCAGTACTTC.